Below, 16 T cell receptor beta chains from the same sample are listed, as sequenced in a study of T cells in Graves' hyperthyroidism and ophthalmopathy. TCR beta CDR3 regions were amplified from RNA. HTBI primers were employed in a first-round RT-PCR of the TCR CDR3. MiXCR, applied by TCRdb to the multiplex PCR reads, yields one record per CDR3 protein. The table shows some 300,000 distinct CDR3 sequences, with approximately 15% occurring only once. The sequenced sample was blood. The receptor set was obtained from a man aged 30-40 years with Graves' hyperthyroidism.

This clonotype was seen repeatedly, ten times or more. The V and J genes are TRBV2 and TRBJ2-5; TRBD1 matches at 7 bases. The CDR3 loop spans 14 amino acids. The junction had 6 bases not matched to a gene; V was cut back by 6 bases and J by 2 bases. Looked up from germline, CDR1 is SNHLY and CDR2 is FYNNEI. CDR3 DNA sequence: TGTGCCAGCAGACTGGGACAGTATCAAGAGACCCAGTACTTC. Protein product: CASRLGQYQETQYF. Using reference TRBV2 and TRBJ2-5 for the parts outside the CDR3, the full variable domain is EPEVTQTPSHQVTQMGQEVILRCVPISNHLYFYWYRQILGQKVEFLVSFYNNEISEKSEIFDDQFSVERPDGSNFTLKIRSTKLEDSAMYFCASRLGQYQETQYFGPGTRLLVL.

The genes are TRBV7-3 and TRBJ2-5; 11 nucleotides agree with TRBD2. Looked up from germline, CDR1 is SGHTA and CDR2 is FQGTGA. J lost 7 bases, V lost 5 bases, and 3 bases had no gene match. The CDR3 is 13 residues long. Written as DNA, the CDR3 is TGTGCCAGCAGCCTTAGCGGGAGGGGGACCCAGTACTTC. Amino acid sequence: CASSLSGRGTQYF.

This clonotype appeared many times. The V and J genes are TRBV2 and TRBJ2-1; D perhaps matches TRBD1 (5 bases). The CDR3 length is 16 residues. Germline loops: CDR1 SNHLY, CDR2 FYNNEI. V lost 2 bases, J lost 8 bases, and 19 bases lay in between. DNA of the CDR3: TGTGCCAGCAGTGAACGTCCAGGGCCGATCGGCCATGAGCAGTTCTTC. Translated: CASSERPGPIGHEQFF.

This clonotype has a count of ten or more. The chain joins TRBV11-2 to TRBJ2-7, with a tentative D call TRBD1 (5 bases). Germline-derived CDR1 and CDR2 are SGHAT and FQNNGV. The CDR3 loop spans 14 amino acids. The ends were cut back, 4 bases at V and 3 bases at J, with 13 bases in the middle. The DNA of the CDR3 is TGTGCCAGCAGCTCCCCGACAGTATACTACGAGCAGTACTTC. Its translation: CASSSPTVYYEQYF.

The V gene is TRBV4-1, the J gene TRBJ2-5; TRBD2 matches 7 bases. V gave up 4 bases and J gave up 5 bases; unmatched junction bases: 10. The length of the CDR3 is 15 residues. In germline, CDR1 is MGHRA, CDR2 YSYEKL. Here the CDR3 reads CASSPTGGRAETQYF. CDR3 bases: TGCGCCAGCAGCCCCACGGGGGGACGGGCGGAGACCCAGTACTTC.

This clonotype was recorded at least ten times. The J gene is TRBJ2-3, the V gene TRBV28; D gene ambiguous. V was shortened by 3 bases and J by 0 bases, with 10 bases between the two germline ends. Germline V CDR1 and CDR2: MDHEN, SYDVKM. CDR3 size: 15 residues. CDR3 region: CASSFSRSSTDTQYF. The CDR3 DNA follows: TGTGCCAGCAGTTTCTCGCGTTCTAGCACAGATACGCAGTATTTT.

Ten or more counts support this clonotype. This chain links TRBV2 with TRBJ2-5; 7 nucleotides agree with TRBD1. Per germline, CDR1 SNHLY and CDR2 FYNNEI. V was clipped by 6 bases and J by 2 bases; unmatched bases: 6. CDR3 length: 14 residues. CDR3 residues: CASSAGTAQETQYF. CDR3 nucleotide sequence: TGTGCCAGCAGCGCCGGGACAGCTCAAGAGACCCAGTACTTC. The full variable domain, completed using reference TRBV2 and TRBJ2-5, is EPEVTQTPSHQVTQMGQEVILRCVPISNHLYFYWYRQILGQKVEFLVSFYNNEISEKSEIFDDQFSVERPDGSNFTLKIRSTKLEDSAMYFCASSAGTAQETQYFGPGTRLLVL.

Only a few counts were recorded for this clonotype. The rearrangement uses TRBV6-5 and TRBJ1-2; D unclear. This CDR3 spans 13 amino acids. Per germline, CDR1 MNHEY and CDR2 SVGAGI. The ends were cut back, 2 bases at V and 7 bases at J, with 11 bases in the middle. The CDR3 region is CASSYAEGGGYTF. CDR3 DNA: TGTGCCAGCAGTTACGCGGAGGGTGGTGGCTACACCTTC.

This clonotype was recorded at least ten times. V and J are TRBV12-3 or TRBV12-4 and TRBJ2-1; D unresolved. The CDR3 sequence is 13 residues long. V lost 5 bases and J lost 10, with 15 bases in between. The chain's CDR3 is CASSPHLGVEQFF. CDR3 DNA sequence: TGTGCCAGCAGTCCCCATCTGGGTGTGGAGCAGTTCTTC.

This clonotype was seen many times. This chain connects TRBV19 to TRBJ2-5; TRBD1 is a possible D gene (8 bases). The germline gives CDR1 LNHDA, CDR2 SQIVND (reference sequence). This CDR3 is 17 amino acids long. The ends were cut back, 2 bases at V and 4 bases at J, with 20 bases in the middle. The CDR3 spells CASSITADRGGGETQYF. In DNA form, the CDR3 reads TGTGCCAGTAGTATAACAGCCGACAGGGGCGGGGGAGAGACCCAGTACTTC.

The CDR3 sequence: CSVGSGPRENYF. The CDR3 nucleotides are TGCAGCGTCGGATCAGGACCCCGGGAAAATTACTTC. The rearrangement links TRBV29-1 to TRBJ2-5, with D maybe TRBD2 (5 bases). The CDR3 contains 12 residues. V lost 6 bases and J lost 14, with 22 bases in between. The germline V gene has CDR1 SQVTM and CDR2 ANQGSEA.

Only a few counts were recorded for this clonotype. The chain links TRBV6-1 to TRBJ2-7, with TRBD2 matching over 11 bases. The germline gives CDR1 MNHNS, CDR2 SASEGT. After removal of 5 bases from V and 4 bases from J, the junction contained 13 bases not matched to a gene. CDR3 length equals 17 residues. The CDR3 region has the DNA TGTGCCAGCAGTTATGTTAGCGGGAGGGGTTACCTATACGAGCAGTACTTC. Translation: CASSYVSGRGYLYEQYF.

This clonotype was observed many times. CDR3 sequence: CASSLVRSRGNEQFF. Written as DNA, the CDR3 is TGCGCCAGCAGCTTGGTGAGGTCCAGGGGCAATGAGCAGTTCTTC. V and J are TRBV5-1 and TRBJ2-1, with D perhaps TRBD1 (6 bases). Germline CDR1 reads SGHRS; CDR2 reads YFSETQ. This CDR3 comprises 15 residues. V was trimmed by 0 bases and J by 6 bases, leaving 13 bases between them.

This sequence joins TRBV2 and TRBJ1-4; the D gene is possibly TRBD1 (6 bases). This CDR3 is built from 16 residues. The V gene lost 5 bases and the J gene lost 5 bases, with 18 bases spanning the gap. Per the germline V gene, CDR1 is SNHLY and CDR2 is FYNNEI. CDR3 region: CASSTALSGANEKLFF. The CDR3 nucleotides read TGTGCCAGCAGTACCGCCCTTTCGGGGGCGAATGAAAAACTGTTTTTT.

The genes are TRBV19 and TRBJ1-5; tentative D call: TRBD1 (5 bases). Germline values: CDR1 LNHDA, CDR2 SQIVND (reference sequence). The CDR3 loop spans 17 amino acids. The V and J ends lost 0 bases and 10 bases respectively, with 22 bases between them. CDR3 protein: CASSIDQQTAPREPQHF. In nucleotides, the CDR3 is TGTGCCAGTAGTATAGATCAGCAAACAGCCCCCAGGGAACCCCAGCATTTT.

In DNA, the CDR3 is TGTGCCAGCAGCCCCGTGGCGGCGGGCACTGAAGCTTTCTTT. Its translation is CASSPVAAGTEAFF. The chain has TRBV5-4 and TRBJ1-1; no definite D call. This CDR3 is built from 14 residues. V lost 4 bases and J lost 4, with 14 bases in between. Germline CDR1 reads SGHNT; CDR2 reads YYREEE (reference sequence). Combining the CDR3 with reference TRBV5-4 and TRBJ1-1 gives the whole variable domain ETGVTQSPTHLIKTRGQQVTLRCSSQSGHNTVSWYQQALGQGPQFIFQYYREEENGRGNFPPRFSGLQFPNYSSELNVNALELDDSALYLCASSPVAAGTEAFFGQGTRLTVV.